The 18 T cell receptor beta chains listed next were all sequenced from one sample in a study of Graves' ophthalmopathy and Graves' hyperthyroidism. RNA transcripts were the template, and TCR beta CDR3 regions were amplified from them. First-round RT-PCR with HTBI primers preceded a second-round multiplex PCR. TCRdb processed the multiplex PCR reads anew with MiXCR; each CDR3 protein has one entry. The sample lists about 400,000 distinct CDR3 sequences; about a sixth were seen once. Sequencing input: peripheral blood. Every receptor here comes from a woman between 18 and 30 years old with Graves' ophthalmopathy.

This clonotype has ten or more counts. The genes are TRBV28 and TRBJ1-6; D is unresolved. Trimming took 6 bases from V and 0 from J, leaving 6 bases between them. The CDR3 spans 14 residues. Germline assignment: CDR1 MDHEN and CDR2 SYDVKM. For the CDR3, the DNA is TGTGCCAGCAGGAGCAGCTCCTATAATTCACCCCTCCACTTT. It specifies CASRSSSYNSPLHF.

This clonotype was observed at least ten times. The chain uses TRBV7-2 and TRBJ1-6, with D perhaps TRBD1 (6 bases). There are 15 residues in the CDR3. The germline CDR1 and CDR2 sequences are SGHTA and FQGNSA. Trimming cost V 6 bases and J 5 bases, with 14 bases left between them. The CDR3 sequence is CASSSTGGHNSPLHF. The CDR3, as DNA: TGTGCCAGCAGTTCGACAGGCGGGCATAATTCACCCCTCCACTTT.

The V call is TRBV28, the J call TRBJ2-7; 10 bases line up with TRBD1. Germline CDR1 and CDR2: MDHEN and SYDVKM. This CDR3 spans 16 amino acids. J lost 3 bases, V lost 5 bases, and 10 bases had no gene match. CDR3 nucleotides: TGTGCCAGCAGTACGGGACAGGGGTCCCCACACTACGAGCAGTACTTC. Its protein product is CASSTGQGSPHYEQYF. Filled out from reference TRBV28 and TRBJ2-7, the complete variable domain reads DVKVTQSSRYLVKRTGEKVFLECVQDMDHENMFWYRQDPGLGLRLIYFSYDVKMKEKGDIPEGYSVSREKKERFSLILESASTNQTSMYLCASSTGQGSPHYEQYFGPGTRLTVT.

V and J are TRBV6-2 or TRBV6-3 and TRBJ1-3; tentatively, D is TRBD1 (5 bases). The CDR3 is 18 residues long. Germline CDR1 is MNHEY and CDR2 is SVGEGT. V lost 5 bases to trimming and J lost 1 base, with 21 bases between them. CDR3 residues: CASSPPVGRANSGNTIYF. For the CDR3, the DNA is TGTGCCAGCAGTCCCCCGGTGGGCAGGGCTAATTCTGGAAACACCATATATTTT.

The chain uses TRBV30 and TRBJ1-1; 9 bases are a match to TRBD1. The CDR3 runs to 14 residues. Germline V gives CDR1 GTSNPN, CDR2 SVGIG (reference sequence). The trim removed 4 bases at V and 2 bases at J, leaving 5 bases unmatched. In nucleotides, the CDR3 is TGTGCCTGGATGAGACAGGGGGTTAACACTGAAGCTTTCTTT. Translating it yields CAWMRQGVNTEAFF.

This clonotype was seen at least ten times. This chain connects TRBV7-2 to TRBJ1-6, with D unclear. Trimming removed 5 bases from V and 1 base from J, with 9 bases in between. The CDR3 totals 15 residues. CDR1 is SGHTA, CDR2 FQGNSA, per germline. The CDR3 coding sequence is TGTGCCAGCAGCCCGGGAAGATCCTATAATTCACCCCTCCACTTT. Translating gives CASSPGRSYNSPLHF.

The CDR3 reads CASSYWGHLYNSPLHF. The CDR3 bases are TGTGCCAGCAGTTACTGGGGTCACCTTTATAATTCACCCCTCCACTTT. V usage is TRBV6-5 and J usage is TRBJ1-6; D is unresolved. The V and J ends lost 1 base and 4 bases respectively, with 11 bases between them. This CDR3 contains 16 residues. Per germline, CDR1 MNHEY and CDR2 SVGAGI.

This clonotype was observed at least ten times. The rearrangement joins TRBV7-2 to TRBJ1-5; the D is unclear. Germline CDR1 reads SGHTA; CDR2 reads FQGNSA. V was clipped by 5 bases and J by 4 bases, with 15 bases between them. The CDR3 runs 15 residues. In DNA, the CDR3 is TGTGCCAGCAGCGCCTGGACTTCGGAGAATCAGCCCCAGCATTTT. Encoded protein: CASSAWTSENQPQHF.

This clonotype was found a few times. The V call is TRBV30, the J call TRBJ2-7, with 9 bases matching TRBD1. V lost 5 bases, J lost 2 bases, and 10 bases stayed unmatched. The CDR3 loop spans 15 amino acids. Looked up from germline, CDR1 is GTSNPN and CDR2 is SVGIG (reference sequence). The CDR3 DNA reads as TGTGCCTGGGTACCCTGGGACAGGGAAACCTACGAGCAGTACTTC. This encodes CAWVPWDRETYEQYF.

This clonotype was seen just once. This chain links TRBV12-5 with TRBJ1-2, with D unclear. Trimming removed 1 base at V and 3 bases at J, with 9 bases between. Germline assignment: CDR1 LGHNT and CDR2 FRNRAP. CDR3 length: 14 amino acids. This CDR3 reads CASGLAPTDYGYTF. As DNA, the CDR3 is TGTGCTAGTGGTTTGGCGCCCACCGACTATGGCTACACCTTC.

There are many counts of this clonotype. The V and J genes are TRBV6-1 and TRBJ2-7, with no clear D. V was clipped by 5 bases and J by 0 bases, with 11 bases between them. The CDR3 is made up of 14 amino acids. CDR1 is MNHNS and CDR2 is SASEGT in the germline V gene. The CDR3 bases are TGTGCCAGCAGTAAAACAGATTTCTCCTACGAGCAGTACTTC. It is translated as CASSKTDFSYEQYF.

CDR3 sequence: CASSYLGAVSGELFF. The CDR3 DNA reads as TGTGCCAGCAGTTATTTAGGAGCAGTTTCCGGGGAGCTGTTTTTT. J is TRBJ2-2 and V is TRBV6-2 or TRBV6-3; D not certain. This CDR3 region has 15 residues. Germline CDR1 MNHEY, CDR2 SVGEGT. The V end was cut by 3 bases, the J end by 6 bases, with 14 bases between.

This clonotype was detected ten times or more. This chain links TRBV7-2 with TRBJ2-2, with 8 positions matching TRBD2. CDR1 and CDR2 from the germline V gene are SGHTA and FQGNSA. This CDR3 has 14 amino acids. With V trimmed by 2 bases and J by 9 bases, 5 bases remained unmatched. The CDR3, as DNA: TGTGCCAGCAGCTTAACACGGGGGGGGAGGGAGCTGTTTTTT. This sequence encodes CASSLTRGGRELFF. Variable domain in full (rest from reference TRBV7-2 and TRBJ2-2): GAGVSQSPSNKVTEKGKDVELRCDPISGHTALYWYRQSLGQGLEFLIYFQGNSAPDKSGLPSDRFSAERTGGSVSTLTIQRTQQEDSAVYLCASSLTRGGRELFFGEGSRLTVL.

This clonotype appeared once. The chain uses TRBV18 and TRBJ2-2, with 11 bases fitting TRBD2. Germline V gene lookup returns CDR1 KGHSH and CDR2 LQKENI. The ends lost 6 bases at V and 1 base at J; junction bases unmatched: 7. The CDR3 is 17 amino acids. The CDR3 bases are TGTGCCAGCTCGGGTCGGACTAGCGGGTGGAACACCGGGGAGCTGTTTTTT. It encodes CASSGRTSGWNTGELFF.

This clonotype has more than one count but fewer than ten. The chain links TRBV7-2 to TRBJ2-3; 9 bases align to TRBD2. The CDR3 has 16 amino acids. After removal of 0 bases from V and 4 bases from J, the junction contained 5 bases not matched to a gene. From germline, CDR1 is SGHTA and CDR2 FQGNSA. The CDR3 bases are TGTGCCAGCAGCTTAGCGGCTAGCGGGATGGCAGATACGCAGTATTTT. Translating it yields CASSLAASGMADTQYF.

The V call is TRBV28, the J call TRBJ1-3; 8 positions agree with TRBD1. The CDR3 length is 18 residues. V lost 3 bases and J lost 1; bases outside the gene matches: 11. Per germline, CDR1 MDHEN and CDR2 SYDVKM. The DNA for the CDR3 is TGTGCCAGCAGTTTGCTTGGGACAGGAGTATTGTCTGGAAACACCATATATTTT. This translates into CASSLLGTGVLSGNTIYF.

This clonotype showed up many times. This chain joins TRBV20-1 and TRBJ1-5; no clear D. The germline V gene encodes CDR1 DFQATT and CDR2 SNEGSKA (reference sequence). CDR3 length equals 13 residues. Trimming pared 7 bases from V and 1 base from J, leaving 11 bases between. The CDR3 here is CSVFTSSNQPQHF. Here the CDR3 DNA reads TGCAGTGTATTTACCAGCAGCAATCAGCCCCAGCATTTT.

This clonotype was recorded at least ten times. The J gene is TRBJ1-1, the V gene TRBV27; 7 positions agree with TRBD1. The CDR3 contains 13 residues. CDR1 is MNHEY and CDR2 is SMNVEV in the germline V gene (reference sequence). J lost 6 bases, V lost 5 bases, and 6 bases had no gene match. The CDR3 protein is CASSLDRVSEAFF. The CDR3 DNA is TGTGCCAGCAGTCTCGACAGGGTATCTGAAGCTTTCTTT.